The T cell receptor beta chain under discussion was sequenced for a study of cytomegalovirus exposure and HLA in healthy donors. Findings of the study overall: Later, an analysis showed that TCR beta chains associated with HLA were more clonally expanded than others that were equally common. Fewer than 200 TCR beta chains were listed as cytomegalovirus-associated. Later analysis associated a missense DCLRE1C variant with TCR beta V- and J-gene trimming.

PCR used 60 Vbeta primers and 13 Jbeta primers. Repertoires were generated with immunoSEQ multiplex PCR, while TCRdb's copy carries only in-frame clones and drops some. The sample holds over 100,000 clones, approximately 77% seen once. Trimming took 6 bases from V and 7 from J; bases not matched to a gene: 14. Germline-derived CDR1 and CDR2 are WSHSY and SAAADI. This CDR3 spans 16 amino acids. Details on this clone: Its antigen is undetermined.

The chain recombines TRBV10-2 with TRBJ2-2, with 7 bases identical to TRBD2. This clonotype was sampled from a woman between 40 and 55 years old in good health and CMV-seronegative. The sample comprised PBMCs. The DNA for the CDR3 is TGCGCCAGCAGCGCTATTTCCGAGCGGGGTGTCGGGGAGCTGTTTTTT. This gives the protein CASSAISERGVGELFF.